This T cell receptor (beta chain) emerged from a study of blood T cell repertoires in COVID-19. Study in general: Sites in the United States, Italy and Spain provided acute and convalescent COVID-19 samples. Sources were T cells, B-cell-depleted T cells, or PBMCs; the material itself was cDNA or gDNA.

This clone came up once. Germline V lookup: CDR1 SGHRS, CDR2 YFSETQ. The ends were cut back, 3 bases at V and 2 bases at J, with 16 bases in the middle. The CDR3 has 16 residues. As originally analysed: The authors estimated nucleated cell counts from reference gene primer amplification. This table comes from immunoSEQ multiplex PCR, and its TCRdb copy is limited to in-frame clones, with some not included. D and trimming come from the DNA, and the V and J calls and clone size come from that table. The sample shows some 6,000 clones, about 88% of them seen only once. The sample taken for sequencing was peripheral blood. J is TRBJ2-3 and V is TRBV5-1, with D possibly matching TRBD1 (6 bases). The TCR was taken from a human donor in a cohort sampled during active COVID-19. In DNA, the CDR3 is TGCGCCAGCAGCTCGATAGACAGGTCCTACACAGATACGCAGTATTTT. This translates into CASSSIDRSYTDTQYF.